This T cell receptor beta chain was sequenced during a study of blood T cell repertoires in COVID-19. In the study overall: Sources were T cells, B-cell-depleted T cells, or PBMCs; the material itself was cDNA or gDNA.

The germline V gene has CDR1 LNHDA and CDR2 SQIVND (reference sequence). This CDR3 is 16 amino acids long. V gave up 6 bases and J gave up 2 bases; unmatched junction bases: 10. Authors' analysis steps: Researchers report that nucleated cell counts were estimated from reference gene primer amplification. Sequenced by immunoSEQ multiplex PCR; TCRdb stores in-frame clones only, minus some. V and J calls and clone size are as listed in that table; D and trimming were resolved from the DNA. The sample lists about 200,000 clones, approximately 83% seen once, with about 2.3% in the top ten. The receptor was isolated from a woman aged 40 to 50 with active or convalescent COVID-19. The chain uses TRBV19 and TRBJ2-3; 8 bases align to TRBD2. Sequencing used peripheral blood. The CDR3 reads CASSILTGGTTDTQYF. The DNA for the CDR3 is TGTGCCAGTAGCATTCTCACGGGAGGGACCACAGATACGCAGTATTTT.